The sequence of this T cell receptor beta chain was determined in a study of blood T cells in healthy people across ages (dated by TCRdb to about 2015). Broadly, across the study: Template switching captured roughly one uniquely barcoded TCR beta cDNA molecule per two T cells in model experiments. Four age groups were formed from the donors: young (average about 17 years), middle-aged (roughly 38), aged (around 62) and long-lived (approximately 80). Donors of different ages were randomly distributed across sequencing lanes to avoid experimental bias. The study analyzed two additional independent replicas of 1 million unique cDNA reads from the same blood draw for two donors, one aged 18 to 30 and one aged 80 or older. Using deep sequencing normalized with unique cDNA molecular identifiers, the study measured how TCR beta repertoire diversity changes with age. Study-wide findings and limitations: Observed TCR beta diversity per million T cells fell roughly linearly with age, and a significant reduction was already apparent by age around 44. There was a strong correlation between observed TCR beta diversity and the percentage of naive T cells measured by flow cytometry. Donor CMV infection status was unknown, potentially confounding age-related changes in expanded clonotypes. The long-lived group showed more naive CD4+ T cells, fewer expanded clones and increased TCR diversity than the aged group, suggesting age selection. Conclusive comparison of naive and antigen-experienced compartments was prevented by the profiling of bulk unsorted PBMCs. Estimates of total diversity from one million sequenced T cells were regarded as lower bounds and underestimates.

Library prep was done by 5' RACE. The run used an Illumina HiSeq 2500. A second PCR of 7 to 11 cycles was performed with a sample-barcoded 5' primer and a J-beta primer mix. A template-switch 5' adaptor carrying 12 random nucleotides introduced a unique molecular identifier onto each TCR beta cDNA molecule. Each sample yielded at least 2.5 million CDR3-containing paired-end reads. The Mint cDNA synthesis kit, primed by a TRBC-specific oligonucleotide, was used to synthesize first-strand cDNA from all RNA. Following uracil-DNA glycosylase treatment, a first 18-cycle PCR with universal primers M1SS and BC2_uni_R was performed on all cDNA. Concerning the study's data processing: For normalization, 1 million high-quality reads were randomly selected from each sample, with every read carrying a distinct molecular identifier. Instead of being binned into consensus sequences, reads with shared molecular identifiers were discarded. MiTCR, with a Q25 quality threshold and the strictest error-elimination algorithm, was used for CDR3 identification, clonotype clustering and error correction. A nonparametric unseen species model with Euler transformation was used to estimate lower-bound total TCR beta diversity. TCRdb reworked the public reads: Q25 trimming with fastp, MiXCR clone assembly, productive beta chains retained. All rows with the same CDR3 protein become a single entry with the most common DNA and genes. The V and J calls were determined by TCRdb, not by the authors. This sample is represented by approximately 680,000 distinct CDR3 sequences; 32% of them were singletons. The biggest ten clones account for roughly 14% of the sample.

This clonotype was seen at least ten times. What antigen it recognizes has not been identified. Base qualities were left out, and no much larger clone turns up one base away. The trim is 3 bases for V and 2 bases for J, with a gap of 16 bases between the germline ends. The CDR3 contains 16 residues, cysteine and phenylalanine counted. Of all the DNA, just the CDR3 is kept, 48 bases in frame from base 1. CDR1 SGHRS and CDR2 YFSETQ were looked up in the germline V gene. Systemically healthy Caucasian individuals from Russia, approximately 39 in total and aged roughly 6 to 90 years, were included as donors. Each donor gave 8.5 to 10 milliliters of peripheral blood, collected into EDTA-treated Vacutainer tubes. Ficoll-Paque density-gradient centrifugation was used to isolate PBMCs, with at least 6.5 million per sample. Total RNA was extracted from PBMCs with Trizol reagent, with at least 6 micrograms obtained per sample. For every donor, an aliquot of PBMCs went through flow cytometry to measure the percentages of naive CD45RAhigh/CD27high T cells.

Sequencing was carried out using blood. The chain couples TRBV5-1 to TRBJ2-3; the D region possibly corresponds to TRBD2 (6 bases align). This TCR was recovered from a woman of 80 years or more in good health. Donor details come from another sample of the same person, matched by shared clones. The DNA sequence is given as TGCGCCAGCAGCTCTCCCTTCGGGGGAGTCACAGATACGCAGTATTTT. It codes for CASSSPFGGVTDTQYF. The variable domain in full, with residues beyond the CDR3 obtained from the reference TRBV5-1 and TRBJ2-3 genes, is KAGVTQTPRYLIKTRGQQVTLSCSPISGHRSVSWYQQTPGQGLQFLFEYFSETQRNKGNFPGRFSGRQFSNSRSEMNVSTLELGDSALYLCASSSPFGGVTDTQYFGPGTRLTVL.